This T cell receptor beta chain was documented in a study of cytomegalovirus exposure and HLA in healthy donors. Germline assignment: CDR1 MNHNY and CDR2 SVGAGI (reference sequence). The germline V and J ends were trimmed by 0 bases and 7 bases, with 3 bases remaining between them. The CDR3 extends over 12 amino acids. Study-level results: TCR sequences were mostly rare, though some public TCRs occurred in many donors. It was reportedly the case that the classifier diagnosed cytomegalovirus status with high specificity and sensitivity.

Sequencing used immunoSEQ multiplex PCR; TCRdb keeps in-frame clones, though not all of them. The profile shows around 190,000 clones, roughly 86% of them singletons. Separate from the roughly 700-subject first cohort was the approximately 110-subject validation cohort, to which the donors belonged. Note on this clone: Its antigen is unknown.

The receptor's source is a woman between 18 and 30 years old in good health and CMV-seronegative. This rearrangement joins TRBV6-6 to TRBJ1-4, with D hard to call. Sequencing was done on a sample of PBMCs. The CDR3 DNA follows: TGTGCCAGCAGTTACTCGAGTGAAAAACTGTTTTTT. The encoded protein is CASSYSSEKLFF.